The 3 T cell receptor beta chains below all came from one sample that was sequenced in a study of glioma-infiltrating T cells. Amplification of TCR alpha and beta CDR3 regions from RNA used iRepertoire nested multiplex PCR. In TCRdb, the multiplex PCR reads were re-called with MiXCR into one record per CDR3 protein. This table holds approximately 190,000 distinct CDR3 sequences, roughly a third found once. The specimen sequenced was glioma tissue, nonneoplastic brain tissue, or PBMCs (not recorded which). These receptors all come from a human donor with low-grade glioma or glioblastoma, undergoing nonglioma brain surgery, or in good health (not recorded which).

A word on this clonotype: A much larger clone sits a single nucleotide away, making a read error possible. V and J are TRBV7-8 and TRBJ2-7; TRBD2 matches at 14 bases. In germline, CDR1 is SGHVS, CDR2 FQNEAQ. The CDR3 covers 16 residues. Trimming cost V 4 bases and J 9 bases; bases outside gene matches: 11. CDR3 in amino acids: CASSSSGGLAGGRQYF. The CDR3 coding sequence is TGTGCCAGCAGCTCATCAGGTGGACTAGCGGGAGGACGGCAGTACTTC. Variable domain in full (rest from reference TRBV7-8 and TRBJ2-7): GAGVSQSPRYKVAKRGQDVALRCDPISGHVSLFWYQQALGQGPEFLTYFQNEAQLDKSGLPSDRFFAERPEGSVSTLKIQRTQQEDSAVYLCASSSSGGLAGGRQYFGPGTRLTVT.

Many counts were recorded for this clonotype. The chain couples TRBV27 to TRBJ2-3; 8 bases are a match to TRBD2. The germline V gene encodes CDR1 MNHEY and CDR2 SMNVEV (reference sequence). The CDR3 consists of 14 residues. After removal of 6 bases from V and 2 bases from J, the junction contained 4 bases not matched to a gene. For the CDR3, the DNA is TGTGCCAGCAGGCGGGAGGCTGACACAGATACGCAGTATTTT. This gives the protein CASRREADTDTQYF.

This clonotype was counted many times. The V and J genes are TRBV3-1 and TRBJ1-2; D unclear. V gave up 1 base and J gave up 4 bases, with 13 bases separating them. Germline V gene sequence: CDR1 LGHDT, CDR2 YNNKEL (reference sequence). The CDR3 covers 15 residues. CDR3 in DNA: TGTGCCAGCAGCCAAGCGGCGGAAAGGAGCTATGGCTACACCTTC. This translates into CASSQAAERSYGYTF.